The 2 T cell receptor beta chains below come from one sample, sequenced in a study of response to subunit inactivated influenza vaccine. TCRdb re-called the RT-PCR reads with MiXCR, one entry per CDR3 protein. Of about 830,000 distinct CDR3 sequences listed, about a fifth were seen once; the top ten hold approximately 10%. Sequencing was performed on PBMCs from blood, taken less than 6 days after vaccination. These receptors were obtained from a man aged 50 to 60 who received an inactivated influenza vaccine.

This clonotype was seen just once. This sequence may be a read error, since a much larger clone differs from it by one base. The rearrangement joins TRBV12-3 or TRBV12-4 to TRBJ1-5; 8 bases are a match to TRBD1. V was pared by 6 bases and J by 1 base, with 2 bases of the junction left unmatched. The CDR3 spans 14 residues. CDR3 in amino acids: CASRRTGSNQPQHF. DNA for the CDR3: TGTGCCAGCAGACGGACAGGGAGCAATCAGCCCCAGCATTTT.

This clonotype was recorded only once. V gene TRBV5-1 combines with J gene TRBJ2-7; D assignment may be TRBD1 or TRBD2 (5 bases each). The CDR3 is 19 residues long. Germline CDR1 and CDR2: SGHRS and YFSETQ. V was clipped by 4 bases and J by 2 bases, with 28 bases between them. CDR3 region: CASSRGASGRGFQTYEQYF. CDR3 coding DNA: TGCGCCAGCAGCCGAGGGGCATCGGGGCGAGGGTTTCAAACCTACGAGCAGTACTTC.